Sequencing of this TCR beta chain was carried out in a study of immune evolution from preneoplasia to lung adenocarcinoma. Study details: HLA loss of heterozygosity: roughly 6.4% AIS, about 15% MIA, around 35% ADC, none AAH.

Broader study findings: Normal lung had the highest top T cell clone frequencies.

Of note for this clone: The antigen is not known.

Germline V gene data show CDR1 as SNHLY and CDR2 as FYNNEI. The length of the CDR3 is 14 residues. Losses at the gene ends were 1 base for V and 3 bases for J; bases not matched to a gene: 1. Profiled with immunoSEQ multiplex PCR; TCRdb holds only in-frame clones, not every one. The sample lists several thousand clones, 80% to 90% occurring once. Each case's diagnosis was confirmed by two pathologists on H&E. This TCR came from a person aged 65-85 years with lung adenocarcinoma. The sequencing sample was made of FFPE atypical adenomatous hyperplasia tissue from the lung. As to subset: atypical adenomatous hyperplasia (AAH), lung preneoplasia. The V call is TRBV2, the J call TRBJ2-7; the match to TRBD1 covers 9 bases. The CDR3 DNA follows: TGTGCCAGCAGTGAAGACAGGGGGCTCTACGAGCAGTACTTC. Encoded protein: CASSEDRGLYEQYF.